This T cell receptor beta chain was retrieved from a study of metastatic and nonmetastatic thyroid tumors (TCRdb year 2020). For context, the study as a whole: For patients with malignant and with benign thyroid disease, the researchers compared repertoires between peripheral blood samples and tumor or nodule tissue samples.

This clone showed up many times. Which antigen it targets is not known. Base qualities were left out, and no much larger clone turns up one base away. Beyond this particular receptor, the publication reports: In both blood and tumor samples, TCR beta diversity was reported to be significantly higher in malignant tumors than in benign nodules.

Preparation of the library involved PCR. Reads for this sample came from an Illumina HiSeq 4000. High-throughput sequencing was used to profile the TCR beta-chain CDR3 region of every patient. In the source study's methods: CDR3 differences across clinicopathological groups were used to build a classifier for discriminating distant-metastatic papillary thyroid cancer patients. Repertoire diversity was assessed with the Shannon index, and tumor-blood repertoire similarity with the Morisita-Horn index. TCRdb cleaned the public reads at Q25 with fastp, built clones with MiXCR and kept in-frame beta chains. These V and J calls rely on TCRdb rather than the paper's analysis. The sample includes tens of thousands of clones, with roughly a quarter observed a single time. Over 2% of the sample is held by the ten biggest clonotypes. For CDR1 and CDR2, the germline V gene (reference sequence) lists LNHNV and YYDKDF. The CDR3 covers 15 residues, taking in both the cysteine and the phenylalanine. Only the CDR3 DNA stays, 45 bases, in frame from base 1. V lost 5 bases and J lost 8 bases, and the count of bases not matched to a germline gene is 9.

Before undergoing thyroid surgery, none of the patients had been given any kind of treatment. Patient clinical samples collected from the early 2010s to the late 2010s were retrospectively analysed using T-cell receptor beta sequencing. The receptor was isolated from a female donor with papillary thyroid cancer or a benign thyroid nodule (not recorded which). Some clones in this sample may be carry-over from other donors' samples. Recombination linked TRBV15 to TRBJ2-1; 10 junctional bases match TRBD2. The sequenced sample was blood. CDR3 region: CATSERLAGDHEQFF. The DNA is as follows: TGTGCCACCAGCGAACGGCTAGCGGGAGATCATGAGCAGTTCTTC.